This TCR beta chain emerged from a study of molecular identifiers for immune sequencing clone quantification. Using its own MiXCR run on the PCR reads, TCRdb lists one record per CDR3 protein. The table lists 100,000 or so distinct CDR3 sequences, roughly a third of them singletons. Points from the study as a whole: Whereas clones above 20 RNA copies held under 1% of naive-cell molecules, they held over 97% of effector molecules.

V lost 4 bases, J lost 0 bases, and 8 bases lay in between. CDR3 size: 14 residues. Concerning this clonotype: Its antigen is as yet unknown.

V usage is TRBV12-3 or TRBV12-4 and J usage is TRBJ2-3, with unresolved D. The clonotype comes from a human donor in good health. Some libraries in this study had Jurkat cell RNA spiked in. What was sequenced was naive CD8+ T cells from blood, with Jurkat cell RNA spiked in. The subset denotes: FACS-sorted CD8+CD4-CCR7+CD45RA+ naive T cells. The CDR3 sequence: CASSSPWSTDTQYF. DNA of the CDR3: TGTGCCAGCAGTTCACCCTGGAGCACAGATACGCAGTATTTT.